A selection of T cell receptor beta chains follows, all from one sample in a study of blood T cells in healthy people across ages. From the 5' RACE reads, TCRdb called clonotypes with MiXCR, one entry per CDR3 protein. The repertoire holds more than 900,000 distinct CDR3 sequences, with roughly 24% as singletons. The data were also submitted as part of a second study, on T cells of mothers and their children.

The source material was blood. The source of these receptors is a girl aged 2 to 9 in good health. CDR3s include the opening cysteine and the closing phenylalanine or tryptophan. A D gene is named only where the DNA matches it firmly. Clone size is stated in some rows and not others, as once, few, many or a class when expanded.

J,V,D,size,CDR3,DNA
TRBJ2-1,TRBV7-2,TRBD1,NA,CASSQGQLGQFF,TGTGCCAGCAGTCAGGGACAGCTAGGACAGTTCTTC
TRBJ2-1,TRBV5-1,NA,NA,CASSPGGAVDNEQFF,TGCGCCAGCAGCCCCGGGGGCGCCGTCGACAATGAGCAGTTCTTC
TRBJ2-3,TRBV20-1,TRBD2,few,CSARDGREVLSQYF,TGCAGTGCTAGAGATGGGCGGGAGGTCCTCTCGCAGTATTTT
TRBJ2-5,TRBV6-5,NA,few,CASSYYLGERETQYF,TGTGCCAGCAGTTACTATTTGGGGGAACGAGAGACCCAGTACTTC
TRBJ2-1,TRBV13,NA,NA,CASSPGRATYNEQFF,TGTGCCAGCAGCCCGGGTAGGGCAACCTACAATGAGCAGTTCTTC
TRBJ2-6,TRBV21-1,NA,NA,CASSKTKTGSGANVLTF,TGTGCCAGCAGCAAAACCAAAACAGGGTCTGGGGCCAACGTCCTGACTTTC
TRBJ2-5,TRBV5-6,TRBD2,NA,CASITGTSGEETQYF,TGTGCCAGCATCACCGGGACTAGCGGGGAAGAGACCCAGTACTTC
TRBJ2-5,TRBV29-1,NA,few,CSVVAGKTETQYF,TGCAGCGTAGTTGCTGGGAAGACGGAGACCCAGTACTTC
TRBJ1-3,TRBV11-2,NA,NA,CASSFASKVGTIYF,TGTGCCAGCAGCTTTGCCTCAAAGGTTGGCACCATATATTTT
TRBJ2-7,TRBV12-3/TRBV12-4,NA,NA,CASSFSGSSSYEQYF,TGTGCCAGCAGTTTCTCCGGGAGCAGCTCCTACGAGCAGTACTTC
TRBJ2-1,TRBV29-1,NA,NA,CSVGRGAPYNEQFF,TGCAGCGTTGGAAGGGGGGCCCCCTACAATGAGCAGTTCTTC
TRBJ2-7,TRBV12-3/TRBV12-4,NA,NA,CASSGITSYEQYF,TGTGCCAGCAGCGGGATTACCTCCTACGAGCAGTACTTC
TRBJ2-1,TRBV6-5,NA,NA,CASSHKTGIYNEQFF,TGTGCCAGCAGCCATAAAACAGGGATCTACAATGAGCAGTTCTTC
TRBJ2-5,TRBV3-1,NA,few,CASSHLRGEQYF,TGTGCCAGCAGCCACCTTAGGGGAGAGCAGTACTTC
TRBJ2-1,TRBV24-1,TRBD1,few,CATGDQTGEVYNEQFF,TGTGCCACCGGTGATCAAACAGGGGAAGTCTACAATGAGCAGTTCTTC
TRBJ2-7,TRBV7-9,TRBD1,few,CASSARDSYEQYF,TGTGCCAGCAGCGCGAGGGACAGCTACGAGCAGTACTTC
TRBJ1-5,TRBV12-3/TRBV12-4,TRBD1,NA,CASSSEQGLSQPQHF,TGTGCCAGCAGCTCCGAACAGGGGTTGAGTCAGCCCCAGCATTTT
TRBJ1-1,TRBV7-8,NA,few,CASSKVLNTEAFF,TGTGCCAGCAGCAAAGTCCTGAACACTGAAGCTTTCTTT
TRBJ2-7,TRBV14,NA,NA,CASSQSIADYNYEQYF,TGTGCCAGCAGCCAATCTATCGCAGATTATAACTACGAGCAGTACTTC
TRBJ1-6,TRBV7-9,NA,NA,CASSSLEFLGPLHF,TGTGCCAGCAGCTCATTAGAGTTCCTCGGGCCCCTCCACTTT
TRBJ1-2,TRBV10-3,NA,few,CAISLQLTRRGGYTF,TGTGCCATCAGCCTGCAATTGACCCGGAGAGGAGGCTACACCTTC
TRBJ2-2,TRBV12-3/TRBV12-4,TRBD2,once,CASSSERESTGELFF,TGTGCCAGCAGTTCCGAGCGGGAGAGCACCGGGGAGCTGTTTTTT
TRBJ2-1,TRBV4-1,TRBD2,NA,CASSQVFGRPYNEQFF,TGCGCCAGCAGCCAAGTTTTCGGGAGGCCCTACAATGAGCAGTTCTTC
TRBJ2-5,TRBV7-8,NA,few,CASSLVTGLGQETQYF,TGTGCCAGCAGCTTAGTTACGGGGCTGGGACAAGAGACCCAGTACTTC
TRBJ2-7,TRBV12-3/TRBV12-4,TRBD1,NA,CASKGGNSYEQYF,TGTGCCAGCAAAGGGGGCAATTCCTACGAGCAGTACTTC
TRBJ2-7,TRBV7-9,NA,NA,CASSSDTPYEQYF,TGTGCCAGCAGCTCGGACACCCCCTACGAGCAGTACTTC
TRBJ2-2,TRBV12-3/TRBV12-4,NA,few,CASSISSGEMGTGELFF,TGTGCCAGCAGTATTTCATCAGGGGAGATGGGGACCGGGGAGCTGTTTTTT
TRBJ2-4,TRBV6-1,NA,few,CASSEKYRDIQYF,TGTGCCAGCAGTGAAAAGTACAGGGACATTCAGTACTTC
TRBJ2-7,TRBV29-1,NA,few,CSVERDPMGEQYF,TGCAGCGTTGAGCGTGACCCAATGGGCGAGCAGTACTTC
TRBJ2-5,TRBV7-2,TRBD2,few,CASSSTTLAGGIF,TGTGCCAGCAGCTCTACAACGTTAGCGGGAGGGATCTTC
TRBJ2-1,TRBV10-3,TRBD2,NA,CAISVLSGGVYSYNEQFF,TGTGCCATCAGTGTGTTGAGCGGGGGGGTCTACTCCTACAATGAGCAGTTCTTC
TRBJ1-5,TRBV6-1,NA,NA,CATAEGSQPQHF,TGTGCCACCGCTGAGGGCTCTCAGCCCCAGCATTTT
TRBJ2-5,TRBV2,TRBD2,NA,CASSDPSGGETQYF,TGTGCCAGCAGTGATCCTAGCGGGGGGGAGACCCAGTACTTC
TRBJ2-6,TRBV6-5,NA,NA,CASSYEAGTLVFSGANVLTF,TGTGCCAGCAGTTACGAGGCCGGGACGCTCGTATTCTCTGGGGCCAACGTCCTGACTTTC
TRBJ2-5,TRBV29-1,TRBD2,NA,CSVAGLGETQYF,TGCAGCGTTGCGGGACTAGGGGAGACCCAGTACTTC
TRBJ2-1,TRBV5-1,NA,NA,CANSFAEQFF,TGCGCCAACAGCTTCGCTGAGCAGTTCTTC
TRBJ2-7,TRBV19,TRBD2,NA,CASSAAGDSYEQYF,TGTGCCAGTAGTGCCGCGGGGGACTCCTACGAGCAGTACTTC
TRBJ2-7,TRBV7-9,NA,few,CASSFSQGGEQYF,TGTGCCAGCAGCTTCAGCCAGGGAGGCGAGCAGTACTTC
TRBJ2-2,TRBV6-5,TRBD1,NA,CASTLTGLGTGELFF,TGTGCCAGCACTCTGACAGGGTTGGGGACCGGGGAGCTGTTTTTT
TRBJ1-1,TRBV20-1,TRBD1,NA,CSARAGDRIYTEAFF,TGCAGTGCTAGGGCCGGGGACAGAATTTACACTGAAGCTTTCTTT
TRBJ2-4,TRBV3-1,NA,NA,CANSSNPTFGDF,TGTGCCAACTCCAGCAACCCGACATTCGGGGACTTC
TRBJ2-3,TRBV20-1,NA,few,CSAKKGADTQYF,TGCAGTGCTAAGAAGGGGGCAGATACGCAGTATTTT